The 13 T cell receptor beta chains presented below share a single source sample, sequenced in a study of response to subunit inactivated influenza vaccine. TCRdb independently ran MiXCR on the RT-PCR reads; one entry per CDR3 protein. The repertoire holds roughly 790,000 distinct CDR3 sequences, with 21% as singletons. Here the sequenced sample was PBMCs from blood, taken around 5 days after vaccination. The origin of the receptors is a man over 45 who received an inactivated influenza vaccine.

The V gene is TRBV10-3, the J gene TRBJ2-7, with 10 bases lining up with TRBD2. The CDR3 sequence is 17 residues long. V lost 6 bases, J lost 0 bases, and 11 bases stayed unmatched. The V gene's germline CDR1 is ENHRY and CDR2 SYGVKD. CDR3 bases: TGTGCCATCAGATCCGGTAGCGGGGGGCTGAGCTCCTACGAGCAGTACTTC. It translates to CAIRSGSGGLSSYEQYF.

CDR3 amino acids: CAISDPGQDRTETQYF. The DNA for the CDR3 is TGTGCCATCAGTGACCCGGGACAGGATAGAACGGAGACCCAGTACTTC. This chain joins TRBV10-3 and TRBJ2-5; 8 bases align to TRBD1. Losses at the gene ends were 3 bases for V and 5 bases for J; bases not matched to a gene: 11. Germline values: CDR1 ENHRY, CDR2 SYGVKD. The CDR3 runs 16 residues.

V gene TRBV7-9 combines with J gene TRBJ2-2; D gene unclear. This CDR3 has 15 amino acids. Germline CDR1 and CDR2: SEHNR and FQNEAQ (reference sequence). Trimming stripped 3 bases from V and 7 bases from J, with 15 bases between. CDR3: CASSLAKIEGGELFF. The DNA for the CDR3 is TGTGCCAGCAGCTTGGCTAAGATTGAAGGCGGGGAGCTGTTTTTT.

This clonotype occurred a few times. This chain links TRBV20-1 with TRBJ2-1, with D unclear. Trimming removed 5 bases at V and 0 bases at J, with 14 bases between. The CDR3 consists of 15 residues. Germline CDR1 and CDR2: DFQATT and SNEGSKA (reference sequence). DNA of the CDR3: TGCAGTGCTTCACCCCTCCGGAACTCCTACAATGAGCAGTTCTTC. As protein: CSASPLRNSYNEQFF.

This clonotype was counted a few times. V usage is TRBV10-3 and J usage is TRBJ2-1; D possibly corresponds to TRBD1 (5 bases). Germline loops: CDR1 ENHRY, CDR2 SYGVKD. Trimming shortened V by 4 bases and J by 5 bases, and 15 bases separated the two germline ends. The CDR3 runs to 15 residues. CDR3 DNA: TGTGCCATCAGTGGGTCCCAGCAGGGAAACAATGAGCAGTTCTTC. Amino acid sequence: CAISGSQQGNNEQFF.

This clonotype was found a few times. This chain uses TRBV24-1 with TRBJ2-7; 7 bases fit TRBD1. V gave up 3 bases and J gave up 5 bases; unmatched junction bases: 9. Germline V gene data show CDR1 as KGHDR and CDR2 as SFDVKD. The CDR3 length is 15 residues. This CDR3 is CATSDPRQGRNEQYF. DNA of the CDR3: TGTGCCACCAGTGATCCCCGACAGGGAAGAAACGAGCAGTACTTC.

This clonotype was picked up a small number of times. V usage is TRBV7-8 and J usage is TRBJ2-5, with a tentative D call TRBD1 (5 bases). V lost 2 bases, J lost 3 bases, and 19 bases lay in between. In germline, CDR1 is SGHVS, CDR2 FQNEAQ. This CDR3 contains 17 residues. Here the CDR3 DNA reads TGTGCCAGCAGCTTAATACTTTTGCACAGGCTCAAAGAGACCCAGTACTTC. Translated: CASSLILLHRLKETQYF.

V is TRBV20-1 and J is TRBJ2-7, with D maybe TRBD2 (6 bases). V lost 6 bases, J lost 6 bases, and 15 bases lay in between. CDR1 is DFQATT, CDR2 SNEGSKA, per germline (reference sequence). The CDR3 length is 12 residues. CDR3 amino acids: CSAALPGVEQYF. The CDR3 DNA reads as TGCAGTGCCGCCCTCCCGGGGGTCGAGCAGTACTTC.

This chain links TRBV27 with TRBJ1-1; D gene unclear. The CDR3 is 14 residues long. CDR1 is MNHEY, CDR2 SMNVEV, per germline (reference sequence). V lost 2 bases and J 1 base, leaving 8 bases between the germline ends. The chain's CDR3 is CASSLNTWNTEAFF. Written as DNA, the CDR3 is TGTGCCAGCAGTTTAAACACTTGGAACACTGAAGCTTTCTTT.

The gene calls are TRBV6-2 or TRBV6-3 and TRBJ2-3; no clear D. The V and J ends lost 6 bases and 4 bases respectively, with 11 bases between them. CDR3 size: 13 residues. Germline V CDR1 and CDR2: MNHEY, SVGEGT. CDR3 coding DNA: TGTGCCAGCAGAAGCCCCGGTCCAGATACGCAGTATTTT. Translating gives CASRSPGPDTQYF.

This clonotype has just a few counts. This rearrangement joins TRBV5-1 to TRBJ1-1; no clear D. V lost 0 bases, J lost 2 bases, and 20 bases lay in between. Germline CDR1 reads SGHRS; CDR2 reads YFSETQ. There are 18 residues in the CDR3. CDR3 protein: CASSLGRGEVRLNTEAFF. In DNA form, the CDR3 reads TGCGCCAGCAGCTTGGGGCGCGGTGAGGTACGATTAAACACTGAAGCTTTCTTT. Full variable domain (rest looked up from reference TRBV5-1 and TRBJ1-1): KAGVTQTPRYLIKTRGQQVTLSCSPISGHRSVSWYQQTPGQGLQFLFEYFSETQRNKGNFPGRFSGRQFSNSRSEMNVSTLELGDSALYLCASSLGRGEVRLNTEAFFGQGTRLTVV.

The gene calls are TRBV10-3 and TRBJ2-2, with D perhaps TRBD1 (6 bases). Germline lookup yields CDR1 ENHRY and CDR2 SYGVKD. The V end was cut by 10 bases, the J end by 0 bases, with 12 bases between. This CDR3 region has 14 residues. CDR3 loop: CATRGGTNTGELFF. The CDR3, as DNA: TGTGCCACCAGGGGCGGTACGAACACCGGGGAGCTGTTTTTT.

This rearrangement joins TRBV20-1 to TRBJ2-7; 8 bases are shared with TRBD2. Per germline, CDR1 DFQATT and CDR2 SNEGSKA (reference sequence). The CDR3 consists of 16 residues. V lost 0 bases and J lost 0; bases outside the gene matches: 7. Here the CDR3 DNA reads TGCAGTGCTAGAGATTACGTAAGCGGGAGCTCCTACGAGCAGTACTTC. It specifies CSARDYVSGSSYEQYF.